This T cell receptor (beta chain) originates from a study of blood T cells in healthy people across ages. Primers used in a second PCR of about 6 to 11 cycles were a sample-barcoded 5' primer and a J-beta primer mix. Each CDR3 protein gets one entry after TCRdb re-called the 5' RACE reads with MiXCR. The repertoire consists of 780,000 or so distinct CDR3 sequences, with roughly 56% occurring once and the leading ten covering roughly 24%. The CDR3 extends over 15 amino acids. CDR1 is SGHTA, CDR2 FQGNSA, per germline. The V end lost 1 base, the J end lost 3 bases, and 12 bases lay between the germline ends.

Material: blood. J is TRBJ2-5 and V is TRBV7-2; D unresolved. The origin of this receptor is a man aged 35 to 55 in good health. CDR3 in DNA: TGTGCCAGCAGCTTAGTAGATGGCCAAAAAGAGACCCAGTACTTC. Its protein is CASSLVDGQKETQYF.